This TCR beta chain originates from a study of T cell responses to AZD1222 COVID-19 vaccine. The protocol was immunoSEQ multiplex PCR, while the TCRdb copy is restricted to in-frame clones and leaves out a portion. Among about 56,000 clones listed, 80% were seen once. Whether given at about 4 or about 12 weeks, second doses were pooled. General study results and limits: The donor group comprised mostly white British people and more females; the analysis possibly underestimated clonal diversity. Repertoires were obtained only post-peak T cell response.

As to this clone: Antigen specificity is unknown.

This TCR was recovered from an adult who received the AZD1222 COVID-19 vaccine. The specimen was peripheral blood, collected 28 days after the second AZD1222 dose.

CDR3 coding DNA: TGTGCCAGTAGTATAGGCAGACTAGCGGGCCCCTGGGTCGGGGAGCTGTTTTTT. Protein product: CASSIGRLAGPWVGELFF. The rearrangement joins TRBV19 to TRBJ2-2; 10 bases map to TRBD2. Germline CDR1 and CDR2: LNHDA and SQIVND (reference sequence). The CDR3 runs to 18 residues. Germline trimming cut 1 base from V and 7 bases from J; bases unmatched to any gene: 12.